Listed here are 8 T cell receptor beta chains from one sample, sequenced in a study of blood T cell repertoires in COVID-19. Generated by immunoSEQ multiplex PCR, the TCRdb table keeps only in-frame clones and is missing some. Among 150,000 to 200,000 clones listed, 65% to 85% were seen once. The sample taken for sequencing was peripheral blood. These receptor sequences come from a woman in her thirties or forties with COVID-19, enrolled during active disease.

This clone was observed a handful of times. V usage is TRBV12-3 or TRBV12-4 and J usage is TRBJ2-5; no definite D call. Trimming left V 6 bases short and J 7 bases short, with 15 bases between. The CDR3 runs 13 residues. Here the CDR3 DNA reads TGTGCCAGCAGCCCCGCCGTACCAGGGACCCAGTACTTC. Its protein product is CASSPAVPGTQYF.

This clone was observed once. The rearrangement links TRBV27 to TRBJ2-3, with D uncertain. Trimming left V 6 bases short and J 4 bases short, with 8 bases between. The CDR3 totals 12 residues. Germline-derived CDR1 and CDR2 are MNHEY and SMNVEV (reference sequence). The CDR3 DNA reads TGTGCCAGCAGCCTAAACCCAGATACGCAGTATTTT. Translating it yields CASSLNPDTQYF.

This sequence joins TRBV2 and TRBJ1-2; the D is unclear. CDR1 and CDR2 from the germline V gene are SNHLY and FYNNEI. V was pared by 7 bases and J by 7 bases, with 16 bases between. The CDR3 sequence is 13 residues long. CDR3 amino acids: CASNHPRSGGYTF. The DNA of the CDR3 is TGTGCCAGCAATCACCCGAGGAGTGGTGGCTACACCTTC.

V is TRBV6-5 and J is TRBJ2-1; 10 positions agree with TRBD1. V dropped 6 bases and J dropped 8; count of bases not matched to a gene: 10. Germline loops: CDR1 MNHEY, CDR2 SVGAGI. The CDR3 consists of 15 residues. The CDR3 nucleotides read TGTGCCAGCAGAGCGCGGGACAGGGGTAGGGATGAGCAGTTCTTC. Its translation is CASRARDRGRDEQFF.

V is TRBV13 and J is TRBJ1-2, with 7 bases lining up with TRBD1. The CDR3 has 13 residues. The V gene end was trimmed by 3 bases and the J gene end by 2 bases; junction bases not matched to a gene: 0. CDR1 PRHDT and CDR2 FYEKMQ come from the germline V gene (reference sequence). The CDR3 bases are TGTGCCAGCAGCTTGGGACAGAACTATGGCTACACCTTC. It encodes CASSLGQNYGYTF.

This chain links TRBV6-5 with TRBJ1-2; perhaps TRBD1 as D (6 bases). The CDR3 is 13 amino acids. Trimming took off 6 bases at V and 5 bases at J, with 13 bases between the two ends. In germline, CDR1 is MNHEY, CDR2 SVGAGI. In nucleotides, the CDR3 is TGTGCCAGCAGCCCACAGGGATCTTATGGCTACACCTTC. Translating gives CASSPQGSYGYTF.

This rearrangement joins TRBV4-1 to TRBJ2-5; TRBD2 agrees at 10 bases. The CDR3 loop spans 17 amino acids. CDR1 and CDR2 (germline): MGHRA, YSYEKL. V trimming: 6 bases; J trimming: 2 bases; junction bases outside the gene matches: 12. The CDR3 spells CASRPHHSGGRQETQYF. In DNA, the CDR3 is TGCGCCAGCAGACCTCATCATAGCGGGGGGCGACAAGAGACCCAGTACTTC.

CDR3 residues: CASSPGQGAGGNTIYF. In DNA, the CDR3 is TGTGCCAGCAGCCCAGGACAGGGGGCCGGAGGAAACACCATATATTTT. This chain links TRBV6-6 with TRBJ1-3, with 11 positions matching TRBD1. V lost 6 bases and J lost 4; bases outside the gene matches: 8. The V gene's germline CDR1 is MNHNY and CDR2 SVGAGI (reference sequence). The CDR3 spans 16 residues.